Listed below are T cell receptor beta chains from one sample, sequenced in a study of blood T cell repertoires in COVID-19. TCRdb's table, derived via immunoSEQ multiplex PCR, lists solely in-frame clones and lacks some. The sample holds 190,000 or so clones; 90% are singletons and the top ten take roughly 0.6%. Specimen: peripheral blood. The receptors here all came from a middle-aged man with acute or convalescent COVID-19. The CDR3 runs from the conserved cysteine through the conserved F or W. The D gene is left open where the match is weak. Some rows have no size entry. The others give once, few or many, or a class for an expanded clone.

J gene	clone size	D gene	V gene	CDR3 protein	CDR3 DNA
TRBJ1-3	once	.	TRBV10-3	CAITQGPSGNTIYF	TGTGCCATCACCCAGGGGCCGTCTGGAAACACCATATATTTT
TRBJ2-1	.	.	TRBV19	CASSIEQIPYNEQFF	TGTGCCAGTAGTATAGAGCAGATCCCCTACAATGAGCAGTTCTTC
TRBJ1-2	.	.	TRBV28	CASSSRPRDGYTF	TGTGCCAGCAGTTCCAGACCCCGGGATGGCTACACCTTC
TRBJ2-2	.	TRBD1	TRBV4-2	CASSQDRTGNTGELFF	TGTGCCAGCAGCCAAGACCGGACAGGGAACACCGGGGAGCTGTTTTTT
TRBJ1-3	.	.	TRBV19	CASSRGSYTLSSGNTIYF	TGTGCCAGTAGTCGGGGGTCCTATACCCTTAGCTCTGGAAACACCATATATTTT
TRBJ2-1	.	TRBD1	TRBV5-1	CASKPGQGYNEQFF	TGCGCCAGCAAGCCGGGACAGGGTTACAATGAGCAGTTCTTC
TRBJ2-2	.	.	TRBV7-6	CASSPSRGVTGELFF	TGTGCCAGCAGCCCATCTCGAGGCGTGACCGGGGAGCTGTTTTTT
TRBJ2-1	.	TRBD2	TRBV12-5	CASGLVRRGGRRLNEQFF	TGTGCTAGTGGTTTGGTACGGCGGGGCGGGAGAAGACTCAATGAGCAGTTCTTC
TRBJ2-3	.	.	TRBV14	CASSQDPVDSSTDTQYF	TGTGCCAGCAGCCAAGATCCTGTCGACTCTAGCACAGATACGCAGTATTTT
TRBJ2-3	.	TRBD1	TRBV5-1	CASSLALRQGAYTDTQYF	TGCGCCAGCAGCTTGGCCCTCCGACAGGGGGCCTACACAGATACGCAGTATTTT
TRBJ2-3	once	TRBD2	TRBV3-1/TRBV3-2	CASSSPALAADTQYF	TGTGCCAGCAGCTCCCCCGCCCTAGCGGCAGATACGCAGTATTTT
TRBJ1-4	.	.	TRBV7-6	CASSQNALGSEKLFF	TGTGCCAGCAGCCAAAATGCCCTAGGTAGTGAAAAACTGTTTTTT
TRBJ2-5	.	TRBD1	TRBV7-6	CASSPGQVSHQETQYF	TGTGCCAGCAGCCCCGGACAGGTTTCCCACCAAGAGACCCAGTACTTC
TRBJ1-2	.	TRBD1	TRBV4-3	CASSQDRGSLTGRGLDGYTF	TGCGCCAGCAGCCAAGATAGGGGGTCATTAACCGGCAGGGGGCTCGATGGCTACACCTTC
TRBJ2-2	once	.	TRBV27	CASSWEWTENTGELFF	TGTGCCAGCAGTTGGGAATGGACTGAGAACACCGGGGAGCTGTTTTTT
TRBJ1-4	.	.	TRBV2	CASGGALRGHEKLFF	TGTGCCAGCGGGGGGGCCCTAAGAGGTCATGAAAAACTGTTTTTT
TRBJ2-2	.	.	TRBV19	CASSLKEGRFTGELFF	TGTGCCAGTAGTCTTAAGGAGGGCCGATTCACCGGGGAGCTGTTTTTT
TRBJ1-5	.	TRBD1	TRBV27	CASRPSTGDNQPQHF	TGTGCCAGCAGACCCTCTACAGGGGACAATCAGCCCCAGCATTTT
TRBJ2-3	.	.	TRBV6-5	CASRSHSGGTDTQYF	TGTGCCAGCAGGTCCCACTCAGGGGGCACAGATACGCAGTATTTT
TRBJ1-5	.	.	TRBV19	CASSIESGAEFNQPQHF	TGTGCCAGTAGTATAGAGTCAGGGGCTGAGTTCAATCAGCCCCAGCATTTT
TRBJ1-2	.	TRBD1	TRBV7-8	CASSSTGTGVFRGGYTF	TGTGCCAGCAGCTCGACCGGGACAGGGGTCTTTCGCGGTGGCTACACCTTC
TRBJ2-1	.	.	TRBV4-3	CASSQDRLAPSNEQFF	TGCGCCAGCAGCCAAGATAGGCTAGCTCCCTCCAATGAGCAGTTCTTC
TRBJ2-4	.	TRBD2	TRBV7-2	CASSSRDYRANIQYF	TGTGCCAGCAGCTCCCGGGACTACCGAGCGAACATTCAGTACTTC
TRBJ2-5	once	.	TRBV5-6	CASSSSDSLGTQYF	TGTGCCAGCAGCTCTTCGGACAGCCTTGGGACCCAGTACTTC
TRBJ1-4	.	.	TRBV18	CASSPPGREAEKLFF	TGTGCCAGCTCACCACCGGGCAGGGAGGCTGAAAAACTGTTTTTT
TRBJ2-7	.	TRBD2	TRBV5-4	CASSTETSGFYEQYF	TGTGCCAGCTCGACCGAGACTAGCGGCTTCTACGAGCAGTACTTC
TRBJ2-2	.	TRBD1	TRBV11-1	CASRRDRGGTGELFF	TGTGCCAGCAGAAGGGACAGGGGAGGAACCGGGGAGCTGTTTTTT
TRBJ1-5	.	.	TRBV7-2	CASSLARLNQPQHF	TGTGCCAGCAGCTTAGCCCGGTTGAATCAGCCCCAGCATTTT
TRBJ2-2	.	.	TRBV5-6	CASSFNREPRYTGELFF	TGTGCCAGCAGCTTTAACAGGGAGCCGAGGTACACCGGGGAGCTGTTTTTT
TRBJ2-3	once	.	TRBV7-3	CASSLKTGDTQYF	TGTGCCAGCAGCTTAAAGACGGGAGATACGCAGTATTTT
TRBJ2-5	.	.	TRBV11-1	CASSLATQKWETQYF	TGTGCCAGCAGCTTAGCGACACAGAAATGGGAGACCCAGTACTTC
TRBJ1-5	.	.	TRBV7-9	CASSLEGGNQPQHF	TGTGCCAGCAGCTTGGAGGGTGGCAATCAGCCCCAGCATTTT
TRBJ2-7	.	TRBD2	TRBV28	CASSLYTSGSRGEQYF	TGTGCCAGCAGTTTGTACACTAGCGGGAGTAGGGGCGAGCAGTACTTC
TRBJ1-2	once	.	TRBV6-5	CASSYGREYGYTF	TGTGCCAGCAGTTACGGGCGGGAATATGGCTACACCTTC
TRBJ1-1	.	.	TRBV28	CASRSWTENTEAFF	TGTGCCAGCAGATCATGGACAGAGAACACTGAAGCTTTCTTT
TRBJ2-7	.	.	TRBV19	CASSSTGSYEQYF	TGTGCCAGTAGTAGCACCGGTTCCTACGAGCAGTACTTC
TRBJ2-1	few	.	TRBV9	CASSATLTGEQFF	TGTGCCAGCAGCGCAACCCTTACCGGTGAGCAGTTCTTC
TRBJ1-5	.	TRBD1	TRBV6-2/TRBV6-3	CASSPTTFRTGGRRSNQPQHF	TGTGCCAGCAGCCCCACGACCTTTAGGACAGGCGGACGTCGGAGCAATCAGCCCCAGCATTTT
TRBJ1-6	.	TRBD1	TRBV27	CASSEGTGWNSPLHF	TGTGCCAGCTCCGAAGGGACAGGGTGGAATTCACCCCTCCACTTT
TRBJ2-3	.	.	TRBV2	CASTRLAGTDTQYF	TGTGCCAGCACAAGACTCGCTGGCACAGATACGCAGTATTTT
TRBJ1-1	.	.	TRBV10-2	CASSVIGGTEAFF	TGCGCCAGCAGTGTAATTGGCGGAACTGAAGCTTTCTTT
TRBJ1-3	once	TRBD1	TRBV19	CASSIAGGDGNTIYF	TGTGCCAGTAGTATCGCAGGGGGCGACGGAAACACCATATATTTT
TRBJ1-1	.	.	TRBV5-6	CASTLSHQGGWTEAFF	TGTGCCAGCACCCTGTCCCACCAAGGCGGCTGGACTGAAGCTTTCTTT
TRBJ1-2	.	.	TRBV18	CASSPLEDSYGYTF	TGTGCCAGCTCACCACTCGAGGACAGCTATGGCTACACCTTC
TRBJ1-2	.	.	TRBV5-1	CASSLEWGSDGYTF	TGCGCCAGCAGCTTGGAATGGGGCTCAGATGGCTACACCTTC
TRBJ1-2	.	TRBD1	TRBV6-5	CASSTGGGYTF	TGTGCCAGCAGTACAGGGGGAGGCTACACCTTC
TRBJ2-1	.	.	TRBV6-5	CASSPGVGSYNEQFF	TGTGCCAGCAGTCCGGGGGTGGGCTCCTACAATGAGCAGTTCTTC
TRBJ1-2	.	TRBD1	TRBV19	CASSMTEGASYGYTF	TGTGCCAGTAGTATGACAGAGGGGGCCTCCTATGGCTACACCTTC
TRBJ2-7	.	TRBD2	TRBV20-1	CSATEKTSGPSYEQYF	TGCAGTGCTACTGAAAAGACTAGCGGGCCGTCCTACGAGCAGTACTTC
TRBJ2-2	.	TRBD2	TRBV6-5	CASSLGLVSGELFF	TGTGCCAGCAGTTTAGGACTAGTCTCCGGGGAGCTGTTTTTT
TRBJ1-6	.	.	TRBV2	CASSDRGSNSPLHF	TGTGCCAGCAGTGATCGGGGTTCGAATTCACCCCTCCACTTT
TRBJ1-4	.	TRBD1	TRBV27	CASRQTTGRNEKLFF	TGTGCCAGCAGACAGACGACAGGGAGGAATGAAAAACTGTTTTTT
TRBJ2-1	.	TRBD1	TRBV4-3	CASSQEPTGFQFF	TGCGCCAGCAGCCAAGAACCGACAGGGTTTCAGTTCTTC